These 19 T cell receptor beta chains were sequenced from one sample in a study of cytomegalovirus exposure and HLA in healthy donors. It was with 60 Vbeta and 13 Jbeta primers that the PCR ran. This table comes from immunoSEQ multiplex PCR, and its TCRdb copy is limited to in-frame clones, with some not included. The sample has 120,000 to 150,000 clones, just under 80% seen once. Sample: PBMCs. The receptors were sampled from a man aged 25 to 45 in good health and CMV-seronegative.

Worth noting for this clone: A read error may produce the germline difference seen at one junction end. The gene calls are TRBV10-2 and TRBJ1-6; D perhaps matches TRBD1 (5 bases). CDR3 size: 13 residues. CDR1 and CDR2 (germline): WSHSY, SAAADI. CDR3 residues: CASSEQGISPLHF. The CDR3 DNA follows: TGTGCCAGCAGTGAGCAGGGCATTTCACCCCTCCACTTT.

The rearrangement joins TRBV27 to TRBJ2-5; 12 positions match TRBD2. CDR3 size: 16 residues. Germline V gene sequence: CDR1 MNHEY, CDR2 SMNVEV (reference sequence). After removal of 4 bases from V and 4 bases from J, the junction contained 7 bases not matched to a gene. The DNA for the CDR3 is TGTGCCAGCAGTTCCACTAGCGGGGGGCGAGGAGAGACCCAGTACTTC. It specifies CASSSTSGGRGETQYF.

CDR3 DNA: TGTGCCAGCAGCTTACAGGGTATTATGGATGGCTACACCTTC. It is translated as CASSLQGIMDGYTF. The V gene is TRBV5-6, the J gene TRBJ1-2; D is perhaps TRBD1 (6 bases). Germline V gene data show CDR1 as SGHDT and CDR2 as YYEEEE. Trimming cost V 2 bases and J 6 bases, with 14 bases left between them. The CDR3 sequence is 14 residues long.

The chain has TRBV15 and TRBJ2-7, with TRBD2 matching 11 bases. Unmatched junction bases numbered 17, after V lost 1 base and J lost 6 bases. The CDR3 is made up of 19 amino acids. Germline V gene sequence: CDR1 LNHNV, CDR2 YYDKDF (reference sequence). The CDR3 region has the DNA TGTGCCACCAGCAGAGCCACCCACCCTCGGACTAGCGGGTCTTCCGAGCAGTACTTC. This gives the protein CATSRATHPRTSGSSEQYF.

The CDR3 DNA reads TGTGCCAGCAGCGCCGGTGCGATCGAAAACATTCAGTACTTC. Its protein product is CASSAGAIENIQYF. The chain uses TRBV7-6 and TRBJ2-4; D not certain. This CDR3 is 14 amino acids long. Germline V gene lookup returns CDR1 SGHVS and CDR2 FNYEAQ. Between the trimmed V and J ends, which lost 5 bases and 5 bases, there was a span of 13 bases.

This clone occurred a few times. The rearrangement links TRBV2 to TRBJ1-5; 9 bases are a match to TRBD1. The CDR3 has 15 residues. J gave up 3 bases and V 6 bases, and 6 bases lay outside the gene matches. Germline V gives CDR1 SNHLY, CDR2 FYNNEI. CDR3: CASRRDRADNQPQHF. The CDR3 region has the DNA TGTGCCAGCAGGAGGGACAGGGCCGACAATCAGCCCCAGCATTTT.

V and J are TRBV9 and TRBJ2-3, with D possibly being TRBD2 (7 bases). This CDR3 is built from 15 residues. Trimming took off 1 base at V and 6 bases at J, with 15 bases between the two ends. In germline, CDR1 is SGDLS, CDR2 YYNGEE. The CDR3 DNA is TGTGCCAGCAGCGTAAGAGGGGGGGTTGCTGATACGCAGTATTTT. As protein: CASSVRGGVADTQYF.

This chain uses TRBV27 with TRBJ2-3, with 9 bases matching TRBD2. Germline lookup yields CDR1 MNHEY and CDR2 SMNVEV (reference sequence). The CDR3 has 16 amino acids. J lost 3 bases, V lost 2 bases, and 6 bases had no gene match. The CDR3 coding sequence is TGTGCCAGCAGTTTAAAGACTAGCGGCATGACAGATACGCAGTATTTT. This encodes CASSLKTSGMTDTQYF.

There are many counts of this clone. The genes are TRBV6-4 and TRBJ2-3, with 11 bases lining up with TRBD1. Germline V gene data show CDR1 as MRHNA and CDR2 as SNTAGT. The CDR3 covers 15 residues. V gave up 0 bases and J gave up 4 bases; unmatched junction bases: 0. Here the CDR3 reads CASSDSGQGADTQYF. CDR3 bases: TGTGCCAGCAGTGACTCGGGACAGGGGGCAGATACGCAGTATTTT.

V usage is TRBV4-2 and J usage is TRBJ2-7; 10 nucleotides align to TRBD2. With V trimmed by 3 bases and J by 3 bases, 8 bases remained unmatched. Germline V CDR1 and CDR2: LGHNA, YNFKEQ. CDR3 length: 16 amino acids. DNA for the CDR3: TGTGCCAGCAGCCACGACCTTGGACTAGCGGACTACGAGCAGTACTTC. Its translation is CASSHDLGLADYEQYF.

In this sample, this clone turned up a few times. The chain combines TRBV5-6 with TRBJ1-4; 7 nucleotides match TRBD1. Trimming took 1 base from V and 5 from J; bases not matched to a gene: 8. The germline gives CDR1 SGHDT, CDR2 YYEEEE. This CDR3 comprises 16 residues. DNA of the CDR3: TGTGCCAGCAGCTTGCAAAGGGACAGATCGAATGAAAAACTGTTTTTT. Its protein is CASSLQRDRSNEKLFF.

The rearrangement links TRBV28 to TRBJ2-6, with 12 bases fitting TRBD2. Germline V gives CDR1 MDHEN, CDR2 SYDVKM. The CDR3 extends over 18 amino acids. Unmatched junction bases numbered 4, after V lost 3 bases and J lost 1 base. The CDR3 sequence is CASSFALAGGSGANVLTF. CDR3 DNA: TGTGCCAGCAGTTTCGCCCTAGCGGGAGGGTCTGGGGCCAACGTCCTGACTTTC.

The chain links TRBV4-1 to TRBJ1-4; D might be TRBD1 (5 bases). Germline V gene data show CDR1 as MGHRA and CDR2 as YSYEKL. The V gene lost 0 bases and the J gene lost 8 bases, with 13 bases spanning the gap. The CDR3 has 15 residues. CDR3: CASSQDQGLREKLFF. The CDR3 nucleotides read TGCGCCAGCAGCCAAGACCAGGGTTTAAGAGAAAAACTGTTTTTT.

This clone was detected a few times. The CDR3 nucleotides read TGTGCCAGCAATCCCAGGGCAGATACCTCCTACGAGCAGTACTTC. Translation gives CASNPRADTSYEQYF. The chain carries TRBV6-5 and TRBJ2-7; a weak D match, TRBD1 (5 bases). Germline V lookup: CDR1 MNHEY, CDR2 SVGAGI. The CDR3 extends over 15 amino acids. The V end lost 7 bases, the J end lost 0 bases, and 16 bases lay between the germline ends.

This rearrangement joins TRBV19 to TRBJ2-1; perhaps TRBD1 as D (5 bases). The germline CDR1 and CDR2 sequences are LNHDA and SQIVND (reference sequence). The CDR3 sequence is 13 residues long. Trimming removed 5 bases at V and 8 bases at J, with 13 bases between. The CDR3 DNA is TGTGCCAGTAGTCGGACCCAGGGCGATGAGCAGTTCTTC. Encoded protein: CASSRTQGDEQFF.

The CDR3 reads CASSLSLPSYEQYF. The CDR3 DNA sequence: TGTGCCAGCAGTTTAAGCTTACCTTCCTACGAGCAGTACTTC. This chain connects TRBV27 to TRBJ2-7; D unresolved. Trimming left V 2 bases short and J 1 base short, with 9 bases between. Germline CDR1 MNHEY, CDR2 SMNVEV (reference sequence). This CDR3 has 14 residues.

This clone was detected once. The chain uses TRBV6-1 and TRBJ2-7; no definite D call. The germline CDR1 and CDR2 sequences are MNHNS and SASEGT. The CDR3 contains 14 residues. V was trimmed by 2 bases and J by 6 bases, leaving 14 bases between them. The CDR3 coding sequence is TGTGCCAGCAGTGAAATGGGCTCCGGTGCCGAGCAGTACTTC. Protein sequence: CASSEMGSGAEQYF.

The genes are TRBV9 and TRBJ2-7, with D possibly being TRBD1 (5 bases). This CDR3 comprises 15 residues. Trimming shortened V by 4 bases and J by 0 bases, and 14 bases separated the two germline ends. CDR1 SGDLS and CDR2 YYNGEE come from the germline V gene. The CDR3 is CASSSDSQSSYEQYF. The DNA of the CDR3 is TGTGCCAGCAGCTCAGACAGTCAGAGCTCCTACGAGCAGTACTTC.

The V and J genes are TRBV5-1 and TRBJ2-7; the D gene is possibly TRBD1 (6 bases). The CDR3 is made up of 15 amino acids. Germline lookup yields CDR1 SGHRS and CDR2 YFSETQ. Deletions cut 6 bases from V and 0 bases from J, with 16 bases between. DNA for the CDR3: TGCGCCAGCACTACAACCGGGACAACCTCCTACGAGCAGTACTTC. This codes for CASTTTGTTSYEQYF. The full variable domain, in which reference TRBV5-1 and TRBJ2-7 provide the parts outside the CDR3, is KAGVTQTPRYLIKTRGQQVTLSCSPISGHRSVSWYQQTPGQGLQFLFEYFSETQRNKGNFPGRFSGRQFSNSRSEMNVSTLELGDSALYLCASTTTGTTSYEQYFGPGTRLTVT.